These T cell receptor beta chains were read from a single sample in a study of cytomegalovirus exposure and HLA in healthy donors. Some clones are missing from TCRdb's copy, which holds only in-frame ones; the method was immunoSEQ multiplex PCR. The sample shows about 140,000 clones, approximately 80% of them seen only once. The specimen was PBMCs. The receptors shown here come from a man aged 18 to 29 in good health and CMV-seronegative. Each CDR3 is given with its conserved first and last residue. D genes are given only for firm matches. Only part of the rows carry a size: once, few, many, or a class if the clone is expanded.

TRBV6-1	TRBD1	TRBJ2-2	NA	CASSARTGVAGELFF	TGTGCCAGCAGTGCTAGGACAGGGGTTGCCGGGGAGCTGTTTTTT
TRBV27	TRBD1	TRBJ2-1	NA	CASSLPGQGADHEQFF	TGTGCCAGCAGTTTACCGGGGCAGGGGGCTGATCATGAGCAGTTCTTC
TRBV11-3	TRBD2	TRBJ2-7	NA	CASSVSGGAVYEQYF	TGTGCCAGCAGCGTAAGCGGGGGGGCGGTCTACGAGCAGTACTTC
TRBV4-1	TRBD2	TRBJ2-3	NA	CASSQGGGRITDTQYF	TGCGCCAGCAGCCAAGGGGGGGGACGGATCACAGATACGCAGTATTTT
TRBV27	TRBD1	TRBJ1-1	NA	CASSFWTGNRAEAFF	TGTGCCAGCAGTTTCTGGACAGGGAATCGGGCCGAAGCTTTCTTT
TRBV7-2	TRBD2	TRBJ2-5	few	CASSLVASGRGYQETQYF	TGTGCCAGCAGCTTAGTGGCTAGCGGGAGGGGGTACCAAGAGACCCAGTACTTC
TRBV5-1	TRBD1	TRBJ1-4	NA	CASSLGQGITTNEKLFF	TGCGCCAGCAGCTTGGGACAGGGAATCACAACTAATGAAAAACTGTTTTTT
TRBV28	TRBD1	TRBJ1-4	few	CASSSDRESATNEKLFF	TGTGCCAGCAGTTCTGACAGGGAATCCGCAACTAATGAAAAACTGTTTTTT
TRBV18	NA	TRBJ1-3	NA	CASLQGSGNTIYF	TGTGCCAGCCTTCAGGGGTCTGGAAACACCATATATTTT
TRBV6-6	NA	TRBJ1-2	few	CASSSRGDGYTF	TGTGCCAGCAGTTCAAGGGGTGATGGCTACACCTTC